This T cell receptor (beta chain) appears in the sequencing data of a study of somatic mutations in cytotoxic T cells in rheumatoid arthritis. About the study: Patient blood (around 30 ml EDTA) was collected right after diagnosis, preceding any treatment. Whole-study findings and limits: Over 20% of CD8+ cells belonged to the largest CD8+ clone in about an eighth of the 65 patients.

In the authors' workflow: Published virus-specific TCRB sequences found rare matches among patient CD8+ clones larger than 1%. Libraries were prepared by immunoSEQ multiplex PCR; TCRdb keeps only in-frame clonotypes and omits some of them. D and trimming come from the DNA, and the V and J calls and clone size come from that table. The sample records 20,000 to 25,000 clones, roughly 80% being singletons. Comments on this clone: Antigen unknown.

Germline values: CDR1 SGHVS, CDR2 FQNEAQ. V lost 1 base and J 5 bases, leaving 6 bases between the germline ends. The CDR3 spans 13 residues. Each population, CD4+ and CD8+ cells, was isolated by positive magnetic bead selection and checked for purity by flow cytometry. J is TRBJ1-5 and V is TRBV7-8; tentatively, D is TRBD1 (6 bases). Sequencing was carried out using CD8+ T cells sorted from blood. The clonotype originates from an adult with rheumatoid arthritis. Written as DNA, the CDR3 is TGTGCCAGCAGCTTAGGACAGGATCAGCCCCAGCATTTT. This codes for CASSLGQDQPQHF.